The present TCR beta chain was sequenced within a study of T cell responses to AZD1222 COVID-19 vaccine. Study-level results: In the spike-specific TCR repertoire, nearly half reportedly target unmutated variant regions. Clonal diversity may have been underestimated, and the donors were mostly white British, with more females than males. The study found vaccine-associated CD4 TCRs spanning spike, dominant at 160-218 and 743-854.

About this clone itself: What it recognizes is unknown.

Here immunoSEQ multiplex PCR was the method, and the copy in TCRdb shows in-frame clones only, minus some. The table includes more than 110,000 clones, 92% detected once. Trimming stripped 7 bases from V and 8 bases from J, with 17 bases between. CDR1 and CDR2 (germline): LNHDA, SQIVND (reference sequence). The CDR3 totals 13 residues. The source material was peripheral blood, sampled on day 0 of AZD1222 vaccination. This TCR derives from an adult in good health. The chain links TRBV19 to TRBJ1-2; D might be TRBD1 (5 bases). The CDR3 is CASTSRQGEGYTF. The DNA for the CDR3 is TGTGCCAGTACCTCCCGGCAGGGTGAAGGCTACACCTTC.